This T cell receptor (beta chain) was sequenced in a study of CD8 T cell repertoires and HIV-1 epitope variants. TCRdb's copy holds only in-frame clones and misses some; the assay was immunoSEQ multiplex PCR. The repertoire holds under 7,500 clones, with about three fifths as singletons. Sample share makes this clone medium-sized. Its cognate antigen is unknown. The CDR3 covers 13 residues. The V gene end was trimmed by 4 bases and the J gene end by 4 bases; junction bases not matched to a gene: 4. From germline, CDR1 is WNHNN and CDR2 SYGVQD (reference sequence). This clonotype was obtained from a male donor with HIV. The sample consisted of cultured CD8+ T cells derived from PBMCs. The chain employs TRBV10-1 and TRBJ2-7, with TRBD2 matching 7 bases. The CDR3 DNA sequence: TGCGCCAGCAGTGGGGACTATTTTTACGAGCAGTACTTC. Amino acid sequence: CASSGDYFYEQYF.